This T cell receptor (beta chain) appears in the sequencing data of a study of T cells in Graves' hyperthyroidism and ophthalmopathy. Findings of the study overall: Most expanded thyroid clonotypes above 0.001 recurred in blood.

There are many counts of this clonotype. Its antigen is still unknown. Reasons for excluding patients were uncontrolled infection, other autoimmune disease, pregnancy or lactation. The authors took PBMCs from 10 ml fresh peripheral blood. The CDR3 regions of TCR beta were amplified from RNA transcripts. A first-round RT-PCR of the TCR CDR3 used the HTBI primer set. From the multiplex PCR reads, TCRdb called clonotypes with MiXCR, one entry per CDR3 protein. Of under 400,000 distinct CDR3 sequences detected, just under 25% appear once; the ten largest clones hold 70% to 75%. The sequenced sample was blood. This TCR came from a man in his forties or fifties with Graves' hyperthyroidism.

This CDR3 is CASSEKDALSSYEQYF. The CDR3 DNA follows: TGTGCCAGCAGTGAGAAAGACGCTTTGAGCTCCTACGAGCAGTACTTC. J is TRBJ2-7 and V is TRBV2; D is undetermined. The CDR3 has 16 residues. V gave up 3 bases and J gave up 0 bases, with 15 bases separating them. The germline V gene encodes CDR1 SNHLY and CDR2 FYNNEI.